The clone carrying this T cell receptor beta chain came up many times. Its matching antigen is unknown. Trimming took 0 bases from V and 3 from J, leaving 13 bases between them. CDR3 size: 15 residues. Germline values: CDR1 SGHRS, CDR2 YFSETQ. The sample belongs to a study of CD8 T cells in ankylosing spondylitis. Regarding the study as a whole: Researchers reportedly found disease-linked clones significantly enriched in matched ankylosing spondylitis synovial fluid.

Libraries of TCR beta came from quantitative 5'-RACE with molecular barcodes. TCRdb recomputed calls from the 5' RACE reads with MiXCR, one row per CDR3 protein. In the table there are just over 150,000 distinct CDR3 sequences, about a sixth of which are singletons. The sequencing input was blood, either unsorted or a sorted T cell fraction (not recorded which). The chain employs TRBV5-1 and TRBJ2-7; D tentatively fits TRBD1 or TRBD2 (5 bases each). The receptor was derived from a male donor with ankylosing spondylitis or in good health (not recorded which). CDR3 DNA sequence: TGCGCCAGCAGCTTGGTGATGGGACCACACTACGAGCAGTACTTC. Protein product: CASSLVMGPHYEQYF.